A selection of T cell receptor beta chains follows, all from one sample in a study of CD4 T cells in relation to SARS-CoV-2 and coronaviruses. The method was immunoSEQ multiplex PCR; TCRdb's version includes in-frame clones alone and lacks a portion of them. The sample lists some 21,000 clones; approximately 82% were seen once. Antigens for these TCRs are unknown. The sample comprised CD4+ T cells from PBMCs, cultured in vitro. Receptors originate from a human donor in good health. CDR3s include the opening cysteine and the closing phenylalanine or tryptophan. D genes are given only for firm matches. A row's size may be missing; if present it is once, few, many or a size class.

CDR3aa | CDR3nt | v_gene | abundance | d_gene | len | j_gene
CSQYRADGYTF | TGCAGTCAATACAGGGCGGACGGCTACACCTTC | TRBV20-1 | few | - | 11 | TRBJ1-2
CASSIEGYGYTF | TGTGCCAGTAGTATAGAAGGCTATGGCTACACCTTC | TRBV19 | few | - | 12 | TRBJ1-2
CASRGDRDNTDTQYF | TGTGCCAGCAGGGGCGACCGGGACAACACAGATACGCAGTATTTT | TRBV6-5 | - | - | 15 | TRBJ2-3
CSGRDRAYEQYF | TGCAGCGGCCGGGACAGGGCCTACGAGCAGTACTTC | TRBV29-1 | once | TRBD1 | 12 | TRBJ2-7
CASSSHRGRGYGYTF | TGTGCCAGCAGCTCGCACAGGGGGCGCGGCTATGGCTACACCTTC | TRBV11-2 | - | TRBD1 | 15 | TRBJ1-2
CASSFFDRDYEQYF | TGTGCCAGCAGCTTCTTCGACAGGGACTACGAGCAGTACTTC | TRBV5-6 | - | TRBD1 | 14 | TRBJ2-7
CATSDLSSGRANEQFF | TGTGCCACCAGTGATTTGTCTAGCGGGAGGGCCAATGAGCAGTTCTTC | TRBV24-1 | once | TRBD2 | 16 | TRBJ2-1
CASSPPGLSYEQYF | TGCGCCAGCAGCCCTCCGGGACTGAGCTACGAGCAGTACTTC | TRBV5-1 | - | - | 14 | TRBJ2-7
CASSLGTALYEQYF | TGTGCCAGCAGCTTAGGGACAGCACTATACGAGCAGTACTTC | TRBV7-9 | few | - | 14 | TRBJ2-7
CASSPGGGVYSPLHF | TGTGCCAGCAGCCCCGGCGGGGGGGTGTATTCACCCCTCCACTTT | TRBV9 | - | - | 15 | TRBJ1-6
CASSPRVAWETQYF | TGTGCCAGCAGTCCCCGAGTGGCCTGGGAGACCCAGTACTTC | TRBV27 | - | - | 14 | TRBJ2-5
CASRRDRVDQPQHF | TGTGCCAGCAGACGGGACAGGGTCGATCAGCCCCAGCATTTT | TRBV6-6 | - | TRBD1 | 14 | TRBJ1-5
CASSAHNRDTGELFF | TGCGCCAGCAGCGCGCACAACAGAGACACCGGGGAGCTGTTTTTT | TRBV5-1 | - | - | 15 | TRBJ2-2
CATSEADRPGRDTQYF | TGTGCCACCAGTGAGGCTGACCGTCCCGGTAGAGATACGCAGTATTTT | TRBV24-1 | - | - | 16 | TRBJ2-3
CASSLEGGTEAFF | TGTGCCAGCAGCTTAGAGGGGGGGACTGAAGCTTTCTTT | TRBV7-9 | - | - | 13 | TRBJ1-1
CASSFRTGGGNTIYF | TGTGCCAGCAGCTTCCGGACAGGAGGGGGAAACACCATATATTTT | TRBV5-4 | few | TRBD1 | 15 | TRBJ1-3